Listed below are T cell receptor beta chains from one sample, sequenced in a study of CD8 T cells in Susac syndrome. TCRdb used MiXCR to reprocess the immunoSEQ multiplex PCR reads, holding one entry per CDR3 protein. Of 180,000 or so distinct CDR3 sequences listed, 90% to 96% are singletons. The sample was CD4+ T cells from PBMCs. Source of these receptors: a human donor with multiple sclerosis. CDR3s include the opening cysteine and the closing phenylalanine or tryptophan. The D gene is left open where the match is weak.

TRBJ1-1 | . | TRBV30 | CAWRPWATEAFF
TRBJ1-2 | TRBD1 | TRBV30 | CAWDDRVDGYTF
TRBJ2-4 | . | TRBV18 | CASSPRERLGNIQYF
TRBJ1-1 | TRBD1 | TRBV20-1 | CSARDPGTGGTEAFF
TRBJ2-5 | . | TRBV12-5 | CASGLSGRGAQYF
TRBJ1-1 | . | TRBV11-2 | CASSPEVSGSTEAFF
TRBJ2-6 | . | TRBV5-6 | CASSLASPGANVLTF
TRBJ2-1 | . | TRBV20-1 | CSARDFRGAVIDEQFF
TRBJ2-1 | . | TRBV20-1 | CSARVPTDSNEQFF
TRBJ2-6 | TRBD1 | TRBV5-4 | CASSWQGAPASGANVLTF
TRBJ1-5 | . | TRBV30 | CAWSLGPKFGGNQPQHF
TRBJ2-1 | . | TRBV3-1 | CASSQDSGGPYNEQFF
TRBJ1-5 | . | TRBV9 | CASSVSASVNQPQHF
TRBJ2-3 | TRBD2 | TRBV12-3/TRBV12-4 | CASSVTSPTDTQYF
TRBJ2-2 | . | TRBV5-1 | CASRWDALELFF
TRBJ2-1 | TRBD1 | TRBV20-1 | CSARGQGAYNEQFF
TRBJ2-7 | TRBD1 | TRBV12-3/TRBV12-4 | CASRGQGSAYEQYF
TRBJ2-5 | TRBD1 | TRBV12-3/TRBV12-4 | CASSGQGWETQYF
TRBJ1-2 | . | TRBV4-3 | CASSQEQAAYGYTF
TRBJ1-1 | . | TRBV10-2 | CASREGLNTEAFF
TRBJ2-7 | TRBD1 | TRBV29-1 | CSVGTGGYEQYF
TRBJ1-2 | . | TRBV15 | CATSQGGGYGYTF